This TCR beta chain was identified during a study of regulatory T cells in long-lasting Graves disease. This clonotype was seen more than once but under ten times. In building TCR beta libraries, iRepertoire HTBI primers were used together with Arm-PCR of CDR3 regions. TCRdb passed the multiplex PCR reads through MiXCR, listing each CDR3 protein once. Of 400,000 to 500,000 distinct CDR3 sequences detected, less than 25% appear once; the ten largest clones hold approximately 7.8%. Trimming removed 4 bases from V and 6 bases from J, with 13 bases in between. Germline CDR1 is LGHNA and CDR2 is YSLEER. This CDR3 comprises 13 residues. As to time point: persistent/refractory GD, antithyroid drugs over 5 years with positive TRAb. The TCR library was made from RNA extracted from PBMCs.

The TCR comes from a female donor with Graves disease. The rearrangement links TRBV4-3 to TRBJ2-7; no definite D call. Sequenced material: peripheral blood mononuclear cells (PBMCs), taken when the disease was refractory, from a patient treated with antithyroid drugs. CDR3 sequence: CASSLQGSGEQYF. The DNA for the CDR3 is TGCGCCAGCAGCCTTCAAGGGTCGGGCGAGCAGTACTTC.